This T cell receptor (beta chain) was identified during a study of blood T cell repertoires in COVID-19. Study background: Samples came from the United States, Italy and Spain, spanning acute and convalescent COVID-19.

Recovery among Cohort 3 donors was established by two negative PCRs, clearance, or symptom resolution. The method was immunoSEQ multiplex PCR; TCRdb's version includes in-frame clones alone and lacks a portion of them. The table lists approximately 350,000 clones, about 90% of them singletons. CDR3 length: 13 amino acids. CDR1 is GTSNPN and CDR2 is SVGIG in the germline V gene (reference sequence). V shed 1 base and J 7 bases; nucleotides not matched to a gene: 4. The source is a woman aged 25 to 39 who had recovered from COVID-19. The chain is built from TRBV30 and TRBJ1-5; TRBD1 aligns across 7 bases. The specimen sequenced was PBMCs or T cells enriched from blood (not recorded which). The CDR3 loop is CAWSGTGEQPQHF. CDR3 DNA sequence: TGTGCCTGGAGTGGCACAGGGGAACAGCCCCAGCATTTT.